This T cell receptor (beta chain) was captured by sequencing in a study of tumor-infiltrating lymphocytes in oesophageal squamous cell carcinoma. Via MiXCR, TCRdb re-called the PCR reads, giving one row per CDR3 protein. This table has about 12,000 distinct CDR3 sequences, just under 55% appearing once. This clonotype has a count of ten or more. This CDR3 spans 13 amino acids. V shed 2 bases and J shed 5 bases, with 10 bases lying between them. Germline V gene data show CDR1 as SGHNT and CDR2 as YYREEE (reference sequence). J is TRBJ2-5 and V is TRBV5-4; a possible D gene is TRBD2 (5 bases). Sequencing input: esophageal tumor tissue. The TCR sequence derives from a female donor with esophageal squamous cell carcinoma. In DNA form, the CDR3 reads TGTGCCAGCAGCTTCAGAGGGTGGGAGACCCAGTACTTC. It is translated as CASSFRGWETQYF.